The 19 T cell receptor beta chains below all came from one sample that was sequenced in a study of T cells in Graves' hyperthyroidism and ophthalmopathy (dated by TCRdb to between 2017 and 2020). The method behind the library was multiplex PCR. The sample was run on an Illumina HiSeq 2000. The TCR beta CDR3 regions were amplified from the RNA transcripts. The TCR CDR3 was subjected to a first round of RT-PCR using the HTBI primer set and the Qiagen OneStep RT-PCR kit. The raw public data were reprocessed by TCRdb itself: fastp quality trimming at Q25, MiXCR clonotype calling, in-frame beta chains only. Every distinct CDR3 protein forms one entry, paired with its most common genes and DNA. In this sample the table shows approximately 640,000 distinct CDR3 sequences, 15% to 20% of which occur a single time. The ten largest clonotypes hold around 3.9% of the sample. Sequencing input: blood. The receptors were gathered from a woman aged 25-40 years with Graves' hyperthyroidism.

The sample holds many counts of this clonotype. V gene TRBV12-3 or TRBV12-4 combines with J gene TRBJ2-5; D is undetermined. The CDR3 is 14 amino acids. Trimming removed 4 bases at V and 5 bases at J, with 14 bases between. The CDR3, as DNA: TGTGCCAGCAGTTCTTCTCCAGAGTCGGAGACCCAGTACTTC. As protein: CASSSSPESETQYF.

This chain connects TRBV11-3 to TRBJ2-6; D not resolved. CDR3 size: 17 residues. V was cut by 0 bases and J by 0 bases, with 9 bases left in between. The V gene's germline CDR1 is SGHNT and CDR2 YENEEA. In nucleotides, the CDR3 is TGTGCCAGCAGCTTAGATCGTCGGCGCTCTGGGGCCAACGTCCTGACTTTC. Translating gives CASSLDRRRSGANVLTF.

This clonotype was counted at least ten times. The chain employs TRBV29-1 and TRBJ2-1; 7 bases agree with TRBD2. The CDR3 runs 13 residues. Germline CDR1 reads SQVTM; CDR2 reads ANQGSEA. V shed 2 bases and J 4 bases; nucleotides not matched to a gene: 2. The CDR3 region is CSVESGRYNEQFF. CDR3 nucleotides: TGCAGCGTTGAATCCGGGAGGTACAATGAGCAGTTCTTC.

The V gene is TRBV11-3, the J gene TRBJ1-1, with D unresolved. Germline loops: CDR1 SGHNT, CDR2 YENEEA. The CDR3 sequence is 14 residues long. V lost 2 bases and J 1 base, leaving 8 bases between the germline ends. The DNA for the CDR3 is TGTGCCAGCAGCTTAAGTGAAGGGAACACTGAAGCTTTCTTT. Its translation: CASSLSEGNTEAFF.

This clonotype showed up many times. The CDR3 nucleotides are TGTGCCAGCAGCCCGGGAGGGCCGAGTGAGCAGTTCTTC. This encodes CASSPGGPSEQFF. J is TRBJ2-1 and V is TRBV28; 8 bases fit TRBD2. The CDR3 extends over 13 amino acids. V shed 6 bases, J shed 9 bases, and the junction held 7 bases outside the gene matches. The germline V gene has CDR1 MDHEN and CDR2 SYDVKM.

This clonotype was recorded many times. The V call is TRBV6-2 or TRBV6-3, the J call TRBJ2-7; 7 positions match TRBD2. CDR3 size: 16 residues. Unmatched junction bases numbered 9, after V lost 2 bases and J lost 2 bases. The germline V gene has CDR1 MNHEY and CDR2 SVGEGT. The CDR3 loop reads CASSYGEGLGTYEQYF. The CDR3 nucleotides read TGTGCCAGCAGTTACGGGGAGGGTCTAGGGACCTACGAGCAGTACTTC.

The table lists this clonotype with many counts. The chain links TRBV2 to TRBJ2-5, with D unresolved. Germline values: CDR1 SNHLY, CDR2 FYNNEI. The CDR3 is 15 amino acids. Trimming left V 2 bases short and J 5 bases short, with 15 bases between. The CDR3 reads CASSELGAPEETQYF. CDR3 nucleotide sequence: TGTGCCAGCAGTGAACTCGGCGCTCCCGAGGAGACCCAGTACTTC.

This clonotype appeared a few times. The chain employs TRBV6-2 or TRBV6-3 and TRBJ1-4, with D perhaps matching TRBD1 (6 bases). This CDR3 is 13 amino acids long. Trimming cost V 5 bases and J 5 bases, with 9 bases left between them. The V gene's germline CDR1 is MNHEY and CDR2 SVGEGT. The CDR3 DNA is TGTGCCAGCAGTCGGACAGAGAATGAAAAACTGTTTTTT. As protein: CASSRTENEKLFF.

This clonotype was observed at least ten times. The CDR3 loop reads CASSPSVVVNTGELFF. The DNA for the CDR3 is TGTGCCAGCAGCCCCAGCGTGGTTGTGAACACCGGGGAGCTGTTTTTT. The gene calls are TRBV11-2 and TRBJ2-2; D unresolved. CDR1 is SGHAT and CDR2 is FQNNGV in the germline V gene. Trimming took 5 bases from V and 1 from J, leaving 14 bases between them. CDR3 length: 16 residues.

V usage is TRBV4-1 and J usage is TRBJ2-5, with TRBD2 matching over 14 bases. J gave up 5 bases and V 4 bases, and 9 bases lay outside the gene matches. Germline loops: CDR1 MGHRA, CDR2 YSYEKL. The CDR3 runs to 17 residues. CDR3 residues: CASSRWTSGRWQETQYF. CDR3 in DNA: TGCGCCAGCAGCCGATGGACTAGCGGGAGGTGGCAGGAGACCCAGTACTTC.

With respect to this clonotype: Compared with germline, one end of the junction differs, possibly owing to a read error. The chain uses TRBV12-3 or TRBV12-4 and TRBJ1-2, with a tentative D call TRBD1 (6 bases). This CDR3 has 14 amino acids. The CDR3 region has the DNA TGTGCCAGCAGTGGAACAGGGCGGACCTATGGCAACACCTTC. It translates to CASSGTGRTYGNTF.

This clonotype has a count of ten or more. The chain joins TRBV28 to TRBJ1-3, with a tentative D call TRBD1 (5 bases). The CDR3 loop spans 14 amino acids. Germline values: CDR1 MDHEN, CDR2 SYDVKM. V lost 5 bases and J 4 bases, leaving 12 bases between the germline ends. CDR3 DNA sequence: TGTGCCAGCAGTCCCGGACGGGGGGGAAACACCATATATTTT. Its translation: CASSPGRGGNTIYF.

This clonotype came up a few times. The CDR3 protein is CAWGTSGTDTQYF. The CDR3 region has the DNA TGTGCCTGGGGGACTAGCGGCACAGATACGCAGTATTTT. V is TRBV30 and J is TRBJ2-3; 10 bases fit TRBD2. The CDR3 sequence is 13 residues long. The trim removed 5 bases at V and 1 base at J, leaving 0 bases unmatched. From germline, CDR1 is GTSNPN and CDR2 SVGIG (reference sequence).

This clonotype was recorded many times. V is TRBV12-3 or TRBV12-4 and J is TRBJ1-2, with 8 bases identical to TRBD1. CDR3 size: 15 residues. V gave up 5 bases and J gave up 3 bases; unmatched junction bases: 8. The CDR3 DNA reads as TGTGCCAGCAGTCCGGGTTTGGACAGGGACTATGGCTACACCTTC. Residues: CASSPGLDRDYGYTF.

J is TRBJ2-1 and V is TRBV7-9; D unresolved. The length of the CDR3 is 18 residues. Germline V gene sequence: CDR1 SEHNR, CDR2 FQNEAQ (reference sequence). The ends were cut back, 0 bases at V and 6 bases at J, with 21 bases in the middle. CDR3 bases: TGTGCCAGCAGCTTAGCCACCCCTAATTTCGGCCAAACCAATGAGCAGTTCTTC. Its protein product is CASSLATPNFGQTNEQFF.

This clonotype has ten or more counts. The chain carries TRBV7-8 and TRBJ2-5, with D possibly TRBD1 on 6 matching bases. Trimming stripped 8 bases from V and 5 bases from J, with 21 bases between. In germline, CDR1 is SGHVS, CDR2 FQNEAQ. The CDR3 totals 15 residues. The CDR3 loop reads CASGADRWGLETQYF. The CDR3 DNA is TGTGCCAGCGGTGCAGACAGGTGGGGATTGGAGACCCAGTACTTC.

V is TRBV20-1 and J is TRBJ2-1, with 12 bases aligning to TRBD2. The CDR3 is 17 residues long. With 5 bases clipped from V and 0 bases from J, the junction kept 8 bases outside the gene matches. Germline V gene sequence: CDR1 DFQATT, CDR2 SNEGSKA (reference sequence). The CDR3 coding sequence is TGCAGTGCTGCCGGACTAGCGGGACGTATCTCCTACAATGAGCAGTTCTTC. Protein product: CSAAGLAGRISYNEQFF.

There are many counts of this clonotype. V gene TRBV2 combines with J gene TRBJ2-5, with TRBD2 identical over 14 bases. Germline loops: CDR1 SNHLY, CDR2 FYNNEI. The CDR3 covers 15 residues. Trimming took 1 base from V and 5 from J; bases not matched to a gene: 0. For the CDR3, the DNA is TGTGCCAGCAGTGAAGGACTAGCGGGAGGGGAGACCCAGTACTTC. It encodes CASSEGLAGGETQYF.

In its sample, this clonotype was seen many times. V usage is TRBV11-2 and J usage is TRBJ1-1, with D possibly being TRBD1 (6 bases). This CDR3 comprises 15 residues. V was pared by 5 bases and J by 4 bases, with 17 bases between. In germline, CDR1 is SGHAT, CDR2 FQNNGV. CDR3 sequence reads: CASSEGNRVGTEAFF. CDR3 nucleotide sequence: TGTGCCAGCAGCGAGGGAAACAGGGTTGGCACTGAAGCTTTCTTT.